Shown below are 2 T cell receptor beta chains from a single sample sequenced in a study of CD4+ T cells in melanoma. The table came from immunoSEQ multiplex PCR; TCRdb's copy has only in-frame clones and leaves some out. There are 90,000 to 130,000 clones in the sample; around 93% occur only once, and 3% to 4% lies in the top ten. Sequencing was performed on peripheral blood. The receptor set was obtained from a human donor with melanoma.

V is TRBV6-6 and J is TRBJ2-3; 11 bases line up with TRBD2. Looked up from germline, CDR1 is MNHNY and CDR2 is SVGAGI (reference sequence). V gave up 6 bases and J gave up 8 bases; unmatched junction bases: 7. The CDR3 is 14 amino acids. The CDR3 DNA reads TGTGCCAGCAGCCAGACTAGCGGGGAGGCTACGCAGTATTTT. Translated: CASSQTSGEATQYF.

This clone was seen once. The V call is TRBV6-5, the J call TRBJ1-1, with a possible D match to TRBD1 (5 bases). The length of the CDR3 is 12 residues. From germline, CDR1 is MNHEY and CDR2 SVGAGI. Trimming pared 4 bases from V and 11 bases from J, leaving 14 bases between. CDR3 in amino acids: CASSWGGGSAFF. The CDR3 DNA reads TGTGCCAGCAGTTGGGGGGGTGGTAGTGCTTTCTTT.